In this sample, the clone carrying this T cell receptor beta chain turned up many times. What it binds is not known. The sample belongs to a study of T cell repertoires in cytomegalovirus infection. In the study overall: Matching HLA type and CMV infection were both indicated by public TCR beta signatures. Notes on the study in general: Summed public TCR beta family frequency identified CMV carriers bearing the relevant HLA. HLA-C-restricted CMV-specific TCR beta clonotypes were dominant in the ex vivo response.

CDR1 and CDR2 (germline): SGHVS, FNYEAQ. Trimming took 5 bases from V and 6 from J; bases not matched to a gene: 8. The CDR3 spans 14 residues. One entry per CDR3 protein results from TCRdb running MiXCR on the reads. The profile shows 150,000 or so distinct CDR3 sequences, 5.5% to 7% of them singletons. The rearrangement links TRBV7-6 to TRBJ2-7; TRBD1 matches at 9 bases. This TCR was recovered from a human donor in good health (CMV status not recorded). Some clones in this sample may be carry-over from other donors' samples. The specimen sequenced was PBMCs. The CDR3 reads CASSPRDRVSEQYF. The CDR3 DNA sequence: TGTGCCAGCAGCCCCCGGGACAGGGTATCCGAGCAGTACTTC.